Listed below are T cell receptor beta chains from one sample, sequenced in a study of B cell selection in AIRE deficiency. Clones were sequenced by immunoSEQ multiplex PCR, and TCRdb holds only the in-frame ones, with some missing. The table lists about 18,000 clones, about 93% of them singletons. Sequencing input: CD4+CD25+ Tregs sorted from PBMCs. The receptors were sampled from a human donor in good health. Each CDR3 is given with its conserved first and last residue. D genes are given only for firm matches.

J gene: TRBJ1-1
D gene: .
V gene: TRBV11-1
CDR3 protein: CASSLGRTTSEAFF
CDR3 DNA: TGTGCCAGCAGCCTCGGACGGACCACGTCTGAAGCTTTCTTT

J gene: TRBJ1-1
D gene: .
V gene: TRBV5-1
CDR3 protein: CASRGDYTEAFF
CDR3 DNA: TGCGCCAGCAGAGGTGATTACACTGAAGCTTTCTTT

J gene: TRBJ1-1
D gene: .
V gene: TRBV11-2
CDR3 protein: CASSHNTEAFF
CDR3 DNA: TGTGCCAGCAGCCACAACACTGAAGCTTTCTTT

J gene: TRBJ2-1
D gene: TRBD2
V gene: TRBV7-9
CDR3 protein: CASSLGLAGVAEQFF
CDR3 DNA: TGTGCCAGCAGCTTGGGGCTAGCGGGAGTAGCTGAGCAGTTCTTC

J gene: TRBJ2-7
D gene: .
V gene: TRBV2
CDR3 protein: CASVPLGYEQYF
CDR3 DNA: TGTGCCAGCGTCCCACTTGGCTACGAGCAGTACTTC

J gene: TRBJ2-7
D gene: TRBD1
V gene: TRBV6-5
CDR3 protein: CASSGTRQGGYEQYF
CDR3 DNA: TGTGCCAGCAGTGGAACCAGACAGGGGGGGTACGAGCAGTACTTC

J gene: TRBJ2-1
D gene: TRBD1
V gene: TRBV2
CDR3 protein: CASRGDSDQFF
CDR3 DNA: TGTGCCAGCAGGGGGGACAGCGACCAGTTCTTC

J gene: TRBJ2-5
D gene: .
V gene: TRBV11-3
CDR3 protein: CASSPEGVEGTQYF
CDR3 DNA: TGTGCCAGCAGCCCAGAGGGGGTTGAAGGGACCCAGTACTTC

J gene: TRBJ1-2
D gene: .
V gene: TRBV28
CDR3 protein: CASSSRQMPHGYTF
CDR3 DNA: TGTGCCAGCAGTTCACGACAGATGCCCCATGGCTACACCTTC

J gene: TRBJ2-3
D gene: .
V gene: TRBV29-1
CDR3 protein: CSAGKSAGTDTQYF
CDR3 DNA: TGCAGCGCCGGGAAGTCGGCGGGCACAGATACGCAGTATTTT